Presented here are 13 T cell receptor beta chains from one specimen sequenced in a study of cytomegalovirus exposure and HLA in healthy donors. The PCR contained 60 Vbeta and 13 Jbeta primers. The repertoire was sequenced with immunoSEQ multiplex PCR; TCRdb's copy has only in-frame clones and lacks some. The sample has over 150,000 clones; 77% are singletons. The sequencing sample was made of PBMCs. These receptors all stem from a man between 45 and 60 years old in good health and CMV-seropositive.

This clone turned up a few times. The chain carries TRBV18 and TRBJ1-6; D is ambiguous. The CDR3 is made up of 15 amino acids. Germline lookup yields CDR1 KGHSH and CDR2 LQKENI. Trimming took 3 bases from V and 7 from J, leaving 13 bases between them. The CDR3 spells CASSPTQSENSPLHF. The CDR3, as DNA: TGTGCCAGCTCACCCACGCAATCTGAGAATTCACCCCTCCACTTT.

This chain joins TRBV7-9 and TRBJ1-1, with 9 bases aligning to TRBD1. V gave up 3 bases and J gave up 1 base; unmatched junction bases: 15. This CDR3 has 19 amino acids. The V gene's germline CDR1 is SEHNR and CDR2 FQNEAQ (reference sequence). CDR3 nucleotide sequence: TGTGCCAGCAGCTTCTTAGCCCAGGGACAGGGAAGGGGGAACACTGAAGCTTTCTTT. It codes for CASSFLAQGQGRGNTEAFF.

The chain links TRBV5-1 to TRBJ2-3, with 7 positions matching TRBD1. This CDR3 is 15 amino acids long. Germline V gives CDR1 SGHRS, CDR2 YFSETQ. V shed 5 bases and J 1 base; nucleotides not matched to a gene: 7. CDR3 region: CASSRGGAGTDTQYF. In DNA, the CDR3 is TGCGCCAGCAGTAGAGGGGGCGCTGGCACAGATACGCAGTATTTT. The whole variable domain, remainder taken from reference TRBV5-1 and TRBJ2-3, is KAGVTQTPRYLIKTRGQQVTLSCSPISGHRSVSWYQQTPGQGLQFLFEYFSETQRNKGNFPGRFSGRQFSNSRSEMNVSTLELGDSALYLCASSRGGAGTDTQYFGPGTRLTVL.

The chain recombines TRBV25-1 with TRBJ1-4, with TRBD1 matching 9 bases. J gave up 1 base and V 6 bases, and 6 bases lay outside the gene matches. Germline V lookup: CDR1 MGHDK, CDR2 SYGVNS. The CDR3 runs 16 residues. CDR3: CASSDTGGRTNEKLFF. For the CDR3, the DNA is TGTGCCAGCAGCGATACAGGGGGCAGAACTAATGAAAAACTGTTTTTT.

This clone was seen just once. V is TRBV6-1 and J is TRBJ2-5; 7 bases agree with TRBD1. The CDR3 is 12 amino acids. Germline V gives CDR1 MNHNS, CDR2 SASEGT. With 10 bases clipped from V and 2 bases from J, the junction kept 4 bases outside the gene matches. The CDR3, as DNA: TGTGCCACGACAGGGTTTCAAGAGACCCAGTACTTC. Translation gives CATTGFQETQYF.

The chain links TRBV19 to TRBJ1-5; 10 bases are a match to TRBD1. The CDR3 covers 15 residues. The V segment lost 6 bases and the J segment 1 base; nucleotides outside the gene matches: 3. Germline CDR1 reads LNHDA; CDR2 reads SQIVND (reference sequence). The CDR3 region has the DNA TGTGCCAGTAGCGGGACAGGGGTAAGCAATCAGCCCCAGCATTTT. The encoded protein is CASSGTGVSNQPQHF.

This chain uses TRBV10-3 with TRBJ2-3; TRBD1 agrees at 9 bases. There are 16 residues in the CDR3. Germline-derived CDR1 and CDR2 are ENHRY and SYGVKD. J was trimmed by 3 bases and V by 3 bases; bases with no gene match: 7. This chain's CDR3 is CAISDPNRGQTDTQYF. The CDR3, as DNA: TGTGCCATCAGTGATCCCAACAGGGGGCAAACAGATACGCAGTATTTT.

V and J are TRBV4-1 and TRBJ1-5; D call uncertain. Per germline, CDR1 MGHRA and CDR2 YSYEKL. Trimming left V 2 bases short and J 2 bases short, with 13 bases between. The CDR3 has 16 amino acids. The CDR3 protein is CASSQRLVGGNQPQHF. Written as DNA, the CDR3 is TGCGCCAGCAGCCAACGCTTAGTTGGAGGCAATCAGCCCCAGCATTTT.

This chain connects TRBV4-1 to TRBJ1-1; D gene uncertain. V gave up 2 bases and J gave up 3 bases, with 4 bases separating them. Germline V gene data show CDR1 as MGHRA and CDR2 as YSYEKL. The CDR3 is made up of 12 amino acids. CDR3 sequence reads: CASSQSDTEAFF. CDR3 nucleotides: TGCGCCAGCAGCCAATCGGACACTGAAGCTTTCTTT.

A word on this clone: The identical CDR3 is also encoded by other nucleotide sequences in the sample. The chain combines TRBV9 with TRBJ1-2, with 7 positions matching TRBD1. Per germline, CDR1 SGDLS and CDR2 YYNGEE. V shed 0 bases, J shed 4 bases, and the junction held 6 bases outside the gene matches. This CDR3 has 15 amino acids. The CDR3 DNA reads TGTGCCAGCAGCGTAGTTTCGGGACAGCCCTATGGCTACACCTTC. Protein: CASSVVSGQPYGYTF.

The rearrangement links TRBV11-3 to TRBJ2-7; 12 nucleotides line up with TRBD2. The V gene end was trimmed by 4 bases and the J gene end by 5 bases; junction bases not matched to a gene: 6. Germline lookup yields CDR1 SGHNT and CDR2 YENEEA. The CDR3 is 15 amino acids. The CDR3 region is CASSSRLAGVDEQYF. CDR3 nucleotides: TGTGCCAGCAGCTCCCGACTAGCGGGGGTGGACGAGCAGTACTTC.

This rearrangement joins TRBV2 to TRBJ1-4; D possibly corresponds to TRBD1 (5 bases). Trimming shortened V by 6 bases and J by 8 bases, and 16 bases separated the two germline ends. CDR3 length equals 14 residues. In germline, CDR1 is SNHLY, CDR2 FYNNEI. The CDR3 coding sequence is TGTGCCAGCAGGGGGGACGGGGGAGGAGAAAAACTGTTTTTT. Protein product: CASRGDGGGEKLFF.

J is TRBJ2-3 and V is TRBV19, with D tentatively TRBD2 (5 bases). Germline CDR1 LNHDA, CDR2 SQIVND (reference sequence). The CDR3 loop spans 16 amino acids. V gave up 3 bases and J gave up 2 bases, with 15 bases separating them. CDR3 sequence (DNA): TGTGCCAGTAGTATGATAGGACGGGGAAACACAGATACGCAGTATTTT. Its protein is CASSMIGRGNTDTQYF.